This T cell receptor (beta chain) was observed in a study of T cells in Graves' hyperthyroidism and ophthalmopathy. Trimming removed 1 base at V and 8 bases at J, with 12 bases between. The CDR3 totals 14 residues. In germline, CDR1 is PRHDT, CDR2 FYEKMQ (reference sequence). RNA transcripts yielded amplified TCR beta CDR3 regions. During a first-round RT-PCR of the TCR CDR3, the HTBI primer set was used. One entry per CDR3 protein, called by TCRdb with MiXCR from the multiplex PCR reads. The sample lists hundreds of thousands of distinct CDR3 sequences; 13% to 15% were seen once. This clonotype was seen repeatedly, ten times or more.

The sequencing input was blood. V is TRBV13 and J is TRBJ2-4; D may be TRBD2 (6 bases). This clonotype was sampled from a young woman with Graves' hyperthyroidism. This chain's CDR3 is CASSLVSTGDIQYF. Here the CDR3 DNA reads TGTGCCAGCAGCTTAGTGTCAACGGGGGACATTCAGTACTTC. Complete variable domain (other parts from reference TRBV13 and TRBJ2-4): AAGVIQSPRHLIKEKRETATLKCYPIPRHDTVYWYQQGPGQDPQFLISFYEKMQSDKGSIPDRFSAQQFSDYHSELNMSSLELGDSALYFCASSLVSTGDIQYFGAGTRLSVL.